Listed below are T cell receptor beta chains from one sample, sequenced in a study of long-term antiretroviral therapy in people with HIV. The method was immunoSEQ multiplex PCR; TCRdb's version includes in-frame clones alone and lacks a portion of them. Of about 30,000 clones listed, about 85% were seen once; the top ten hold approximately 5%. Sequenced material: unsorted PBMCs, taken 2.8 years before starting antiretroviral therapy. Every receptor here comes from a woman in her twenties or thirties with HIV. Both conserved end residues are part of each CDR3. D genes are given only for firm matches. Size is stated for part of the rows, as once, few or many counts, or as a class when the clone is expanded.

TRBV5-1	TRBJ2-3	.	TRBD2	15	TGCGCCAGCAGCGAGCGGGGAGGATACACAGATACGCAGTATTTT	CASSERGGYTDTQYF
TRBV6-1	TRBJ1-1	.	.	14	TGTGCCAGCAAAGCGGGGGGGCAGGGCACTGAAGCTTTCTTT	CASKAGGQGTEAFF
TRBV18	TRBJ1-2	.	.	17	TGTGCCAGCTCACCGATTACGACAGTTACCTCTAACTATGGCTACACCTTC	CASSPITTVTSNYGYTF
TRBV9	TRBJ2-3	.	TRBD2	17	TGTGCCAGCAGCTATAGCGGGGGGTCGACTAGCACAGATACGCAGTATTTT	CASSYSGGSTSTDTQYF
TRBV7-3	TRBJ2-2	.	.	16	TGTGCCAGCAGGGACTGGCGTGCTCGGGACACCGGGGAGCTGTTTTTT	CASRDWRARDTGELFF
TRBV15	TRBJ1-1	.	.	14	TGTGCCACCAGCTACACATATCGGAACACTGAAGCTTTCTTT	CATSYTYRNTEAFF
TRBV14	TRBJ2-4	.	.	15	TGTGCCAGCAGCCAACAGGCACAGGGGGGGAACATTCAGTACTTC	CASSQQAQGGNIQYF
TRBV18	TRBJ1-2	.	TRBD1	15	TGTGCCAGCTCACGCCCGGGGACAGGGGACTATGGCTACACCTTC	CASSRPGTGDYGYTF
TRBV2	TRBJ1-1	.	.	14	TGTGCCAGCAGTGATCTAGGCAGGGAGACTGAAGCTTTCTTT	CASSDLGRETEAFF
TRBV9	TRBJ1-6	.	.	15	TGTGCCAGCAGCGTAGAGGGAGGGGAAGGTTCACCCCTCCACTTT	CASSVEGGEGSPLHF
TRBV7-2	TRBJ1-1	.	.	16	TGTGCCAGCAGCTTAGACCCCACAGGTAGGAACACTGAAGCTTTCTTT	CASSLDPTGRNTEAFF
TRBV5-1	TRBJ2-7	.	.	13	TGCGCCAGCAGCTTGATGGGTTCGCGGGAGCAGTACTTC	CASSLMGSREQYF
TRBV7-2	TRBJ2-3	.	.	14	TGTGCCAGCAGCTTAGTAGGGAACTCAGATACGCAGTATTTT	CASSLVGNSDTQYF
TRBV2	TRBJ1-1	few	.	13	TGTGCCAGCAGTGCACAGGGTAGGGTTGAAGCTTTCTTT	CASSAQGRVEAFF
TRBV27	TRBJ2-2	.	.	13	TGTGCCAGCAGTTGGTCCCTCACCGGGGAGCTGTTTTTT	CASSWSLTGELFF
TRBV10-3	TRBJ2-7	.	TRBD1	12	TGTGCCACCCGGGACAGAGACTACGAGCAGTACTTC	CATRDRDYEQYF
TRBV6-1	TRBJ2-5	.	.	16	TGTGCCAGCAGTGATTATGTTCCAGGGGTCCCAGAGACCCAGTACTTC	CASSDYVPGVPETQYF
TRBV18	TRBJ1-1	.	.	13	TGTGCCAGCTCATCGACACAAACCACTGAAGCTTTCTTT	CASSSTQTTEAFF
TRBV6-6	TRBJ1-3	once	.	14	TGTGCCAGCAGTTACGGCAGCTCTGGAAACACCATATATTTT	CASSYGSSGNTIYF
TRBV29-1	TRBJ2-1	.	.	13	TGCAGCGTTGAATGGGGGGTCTACAATGAGCAGTTCTTC	CSVEWGVYNEQFF
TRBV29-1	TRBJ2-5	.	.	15	TGCAGCGTTGGGTTGAACGAGGCTCTTAGTAAGACCCAGTACTTC	CSVGLNEALSKTQYF
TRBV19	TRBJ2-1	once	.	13	TGTGCCAGTAGCCTTACTCGATACAATGAGCAGTTCTTC	CASSLTRYNEQFF
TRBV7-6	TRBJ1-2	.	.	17	TGTGCCAGCAGCTTAGGCGGTAGGATCGAATCTCCAGACGGCTACACCTTC	CASSLGGRIESPDGYTF
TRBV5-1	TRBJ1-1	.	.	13	TGCGCCAGCAGCTTGGAACGGAACACTGAAGCTTTCTTT	CASSLERNTEAFF
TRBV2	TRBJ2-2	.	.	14	TGTGCCAGCAGTGTATGGGGTCACACCGGGGAGCTGTTTTTT	CASSVWGHTGELFF
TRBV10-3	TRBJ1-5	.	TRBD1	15	TGTGCCATCAGTGAGACAGGGGGTAGCAATCAGCCCCAGCATTTT	CAISETGGSNQPQHF
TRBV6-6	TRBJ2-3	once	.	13	TGTGCCAGCAAGGCCGGTGAGGCAGATACGCAGTATTTT	CASKAGEADTQYF
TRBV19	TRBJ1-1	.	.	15	TGTGCCAGTAGTCCTAGACAGAACTTTAACACTGAAGCTTTCTTT	CASSPRQNFNTEAFF
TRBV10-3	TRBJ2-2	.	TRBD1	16	TGTGCCATCAGTGACTTGGGGACAGGGCGGACCGGGGAGCTGTTTTTT	CAISDLGTGRTGELFF
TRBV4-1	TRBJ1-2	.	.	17	TGCGCCAGCAGCCATCCGAAGGGGGGGGGCAGGAACGATGGCTACACCTTC	CASSHPKGGGRNDGYTF
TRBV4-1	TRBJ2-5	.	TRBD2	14	TGCGCCAGCAGCCAGCTAGCGGGCCTAGAGACCCAGTACTTC	CASSQLAGLETQYF
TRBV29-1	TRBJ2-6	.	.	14	TGCAGCGTTGCATTAAGTCCCGGGGCCAACGTCCTGACTTTC	CSVALSPGANVLTF
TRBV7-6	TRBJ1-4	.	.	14	TGTGCCAGCAGCTCGCCCTTAGGGGAGGAAAAACTGTTTTTT	CASSSPLGEEKLFF
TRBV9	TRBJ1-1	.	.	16	TGTGCCAGCAGCGTAGGGTCGGGAGGAGGGTACACTGAAGCTTTCTTT	CASSVGSGGGYTEAFF
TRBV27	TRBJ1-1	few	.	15	TGTGCCAGCAGTTTAAACAAATTAGGGAGGACTGAAGCTTTCTTT	CASSLNKLGRTEAFF
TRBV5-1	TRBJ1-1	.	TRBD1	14	TGCGCCAGCAGCTTGGACAGGGGAGTCACTGAAGCTTTCTTT	CASSLDRGVTEAFF
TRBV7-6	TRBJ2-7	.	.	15	TGTGCCAGCAGCCATGGGCTCCGAGGGTCCTACGAGCAGTACTTC	CASSHGLRGSYEQYF
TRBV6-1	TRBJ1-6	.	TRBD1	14	TGTGCCAGCAGTGTTACAGGGGGAGATTCACCCCTCCACTTT	CASSVTGGDSPLHF
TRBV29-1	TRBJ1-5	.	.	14	TGCAGCGTTGAAGAAGCAGGGGCAGGGCAGCCCCAGCATTTT	CSVEEAGAGQPQHF
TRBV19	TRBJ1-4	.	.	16	TGTGCCAGTAGTGCCGGAGACAGGTCGGGGAATGAAAAACTGTTTTTT	CASSAGDRSGNEKLFF
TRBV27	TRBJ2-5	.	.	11	TGTGCCAGCAGTTTATTGGGGACCCAGTACTTC	CASSLLGTQYF
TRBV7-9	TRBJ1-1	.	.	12	TGTGCCAGCAGCTTAGGTTACACTGAAGCTTTCTTT	CASSLGYTEAFF
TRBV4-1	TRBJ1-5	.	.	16	TGCGCCAGCAGCCAACCCGCCGGGAAGGTAGGTCAGCCCCAGCATTTT	CASSQPAGKVGQPQHF
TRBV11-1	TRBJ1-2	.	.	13	TGTGCCAGCAGCTTAGTTCTGGGGACCGGCTACACCTTC	CASSLVLGTGYTF
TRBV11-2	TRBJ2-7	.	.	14	TGTGCCAGCAGGCACCCCGGAAGATGGGACGAGCAGTACTTC	CASRHPGRWDEQYF
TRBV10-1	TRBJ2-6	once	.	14	TGCGCCAGCGCCCCGGGCTCTGGGGCCAACGTCCTGACTTTC	CASAPGSGANVLTF
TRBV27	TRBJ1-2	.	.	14	TGTGCCAGCAGTTTAGGACAGCGGGGGTATGGCTACACCTTC	CASSLGQRGYGYTF
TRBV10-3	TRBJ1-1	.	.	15	TGTGCCATCTCATTCGGGGATATGGGCAACACTGAAGCTTTCTTT	CAISFGDMGNTEAFF
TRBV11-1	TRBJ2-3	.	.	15	TGTGCCAGCAGCTTAGTGGGCAGGTCCACAGATACGCAGTATTTT	CASSLVGRSTDTQYF
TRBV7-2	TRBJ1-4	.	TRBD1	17	TGTGCCAGCAGCTTAGTGGGACAGGGATTCTCTAATGAAAAACTGTTTTTT	CASSLVGQGFSNEKLFF